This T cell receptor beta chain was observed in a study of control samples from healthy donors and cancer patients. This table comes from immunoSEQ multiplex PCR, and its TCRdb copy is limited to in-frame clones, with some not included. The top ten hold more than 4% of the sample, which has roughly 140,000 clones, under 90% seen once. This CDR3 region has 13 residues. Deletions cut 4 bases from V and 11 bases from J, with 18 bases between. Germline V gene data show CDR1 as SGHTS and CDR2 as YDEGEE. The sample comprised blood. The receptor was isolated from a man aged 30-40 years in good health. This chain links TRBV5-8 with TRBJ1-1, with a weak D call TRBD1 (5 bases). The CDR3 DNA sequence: TGTGCCAGCAGCCCAGCCTATCCCCGGGGGGCTTTCTTT. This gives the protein CASSPAYPRGAFF.